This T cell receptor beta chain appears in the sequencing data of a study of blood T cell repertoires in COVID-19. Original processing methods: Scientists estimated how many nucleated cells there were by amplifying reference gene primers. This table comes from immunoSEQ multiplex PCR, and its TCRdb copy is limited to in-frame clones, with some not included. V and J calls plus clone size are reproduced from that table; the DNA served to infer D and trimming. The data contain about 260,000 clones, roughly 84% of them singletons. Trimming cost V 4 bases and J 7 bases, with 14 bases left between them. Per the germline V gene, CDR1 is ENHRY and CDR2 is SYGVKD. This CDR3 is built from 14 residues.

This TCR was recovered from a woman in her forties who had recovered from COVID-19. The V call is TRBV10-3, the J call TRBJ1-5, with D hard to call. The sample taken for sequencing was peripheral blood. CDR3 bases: TGTGCCATCAGTGCTGGCGAAACGGAGCAGCCCCAGCATTTT. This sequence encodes CAISAGETEQPQHF.